This TCR beta chain was captured by sequencing in a study of neurological immune-mediated disorders. Germline lookup yields CDR1 MNHEY and CDR2 SVGAGI. The CDR3 spans 12 residues. Between the trimmed V and J ends, which lost 6 bases and 7 bases, there was a span of 13 bases. There are many counts of this clonotype. TCRdb re-analysed the 5' RACE reads in MiXCR, keeping a single row per CDR3 protein. This table holds about 65,000 distinct CDR3 sequences, under 5% found once. The chain employs TRBV6-5 and TRBJ2-7; possibly TRBD2 for D (5 bases). This receptor was obtained from a man aged 45-65 years with multiple sclerosis. Sequencing used PBMCs. The CDR3 nucleotides are TGTGCCAGCAGGGAACCGGGAAAGGAGCAGTACTTC. Translation gives CASREPGKEQYF.